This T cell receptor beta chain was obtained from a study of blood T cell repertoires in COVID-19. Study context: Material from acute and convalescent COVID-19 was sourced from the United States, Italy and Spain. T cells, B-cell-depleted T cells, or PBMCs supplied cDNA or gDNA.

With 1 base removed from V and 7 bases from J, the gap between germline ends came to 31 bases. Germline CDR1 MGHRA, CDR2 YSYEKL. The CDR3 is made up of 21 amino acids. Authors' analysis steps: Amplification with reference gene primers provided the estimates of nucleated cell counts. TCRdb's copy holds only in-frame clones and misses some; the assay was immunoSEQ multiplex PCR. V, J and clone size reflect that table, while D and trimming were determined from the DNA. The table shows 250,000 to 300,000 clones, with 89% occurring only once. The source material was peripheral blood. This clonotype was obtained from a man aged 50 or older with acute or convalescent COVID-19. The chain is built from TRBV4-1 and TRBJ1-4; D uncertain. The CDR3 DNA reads TGCGCCAGCAGCCAAGGAAGGCGTGGAGAGGGAATGGCGACTACTGGTGAAAAACTGTTTTTT. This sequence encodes CASSQGRRGEGMATTGEKLFF.